This T cell receptor (beta chain) derives from a study of T cell changes during pregnancy in multiple sclerosis. Sequenced by immunoSEQ multiplex PCR; TCRdb stores in-frame clones only, minus some. The sample records about 32,000 clones, 89% being singletons. Germline CDR1 reads MNHEY; CDR2 reads SVGAGI. V gave up 6 bases and J gave up 4 bases, with 19 bases separating them. The CDR3 runs 15 residues. The origin of this receptor is a female donor with multiple sclerosis, enrolled in a pregnancy study. The chain recombines TRBV6-5 with TRBJ2-7; possible D gene TRBD2, 5 bases. The material sequenced was CD8+ T cells from peripheral blood mononuclear cells, taken in the second trimester of pregnancy. The CDR3 is CASSDPAVDGYEQYF. For the CDR3, the DNA is TGTGCCAGCAGCGACCCAGCGGTGGACGGTTACGAGCAGTACTTC.